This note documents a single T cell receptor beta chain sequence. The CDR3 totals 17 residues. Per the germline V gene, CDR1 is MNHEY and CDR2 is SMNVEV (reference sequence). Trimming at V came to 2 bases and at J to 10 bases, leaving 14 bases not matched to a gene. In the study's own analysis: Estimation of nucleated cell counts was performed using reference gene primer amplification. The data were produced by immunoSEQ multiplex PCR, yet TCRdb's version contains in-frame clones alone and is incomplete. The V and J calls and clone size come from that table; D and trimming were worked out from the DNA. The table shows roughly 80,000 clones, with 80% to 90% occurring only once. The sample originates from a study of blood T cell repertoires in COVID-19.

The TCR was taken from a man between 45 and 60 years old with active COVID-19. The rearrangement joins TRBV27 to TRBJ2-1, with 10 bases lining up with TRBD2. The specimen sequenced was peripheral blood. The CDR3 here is CASSLSLAGAPRREQFF. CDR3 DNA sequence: TGTGCCAGCAGTTTAAGCCTAGCGGGGGCCCCCCGTCGCGAGCAGTTCTTC.